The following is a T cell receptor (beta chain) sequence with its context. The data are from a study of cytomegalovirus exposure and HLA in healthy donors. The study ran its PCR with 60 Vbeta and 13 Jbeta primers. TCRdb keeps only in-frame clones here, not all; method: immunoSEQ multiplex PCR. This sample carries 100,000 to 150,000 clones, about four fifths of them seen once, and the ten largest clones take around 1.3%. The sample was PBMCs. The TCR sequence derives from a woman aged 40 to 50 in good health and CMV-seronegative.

CDR3 sequence: CASSLGASPKNNEQFF. The CDR3 nucleotides are TGTGCCAGCAGCTTGGGGGCTAGCCCGAAGAACAATGAGCAGTTCTTC. V and J are TRBV5-6 and TRBJ2-1, with D tentatively TRBD2 (5 bases). Germline assignment: CDR1 SGHDT and CDR2 YYEEEE. With 0 bases removed from V and 5 bases from J, the gap between germline ends came to 15 bases. The CDR3 contains 16 residues.